What follows are 19 T cell receptor beta chains derived from one specimen sequenced in a study of response to subunit inactivated influenza vaccine (dated by TCRdb to between 2018 and 2020). Libraries were made using RT-PCR. Reads for this sample came from an Illumina HiSeq 2500. TCRdb ran its own pipeline on the public reads, namely fastp trimming at Q25 and MiXCR clone calling, and kept in-frame beta chains. Each CDR3 protein gets just one entry, which takes the most common genes and DNA from the rows behind it. This sample has about 780,000 distinct CDR3 sequences in its table, and approximately 17% of those were observed once. The biggest ten clones account for around 9.9% of the sample. The sequenced sample was PBMCs from blood, obtained roughly 5 days after vaccination. The origin of the receptors is a man aged 45-65 years who received an inactivated influenza vaccine. Donor details come from another sample of the same person, matched by shared clones.

This sequence joins TRBV4-3 and TRBJ1-3, with D possibly matching TRBD1 (5 bases). The CDR3 extends over 14 amino acids. Trimming shortened V by 2 bases and J by 1 base, and 6 bases separated the two germline ends. Germline V gene lookup returns CDR1 LGHNA and CDR2 YSLEER. CDR3: CASSQQGSGNTIYF. CDR3 DNA: TGCGCCAGCAGCCAACAGGGTTCTGGAAACACCATATATTTT.

The V and J genes are TRBV18 and TRBJ2-3, with D perhaps TRBD1 (6 bases). Germline V lookup: CDR1 KGHSH, CDR2 LQKENI. V lost 3 bases, J lost 7 bases, and 14 bases lay in between. This CDR3 has 14 residues. The CDR3 here is CASSPFDRLNTQYF. The CDR3 DNA reads TGTGCCAGCTCACCGTTCGACAGGCTAAATACGCAGTATTTT.

CDR3 residues: CASSKSGASGANVLTF. CDR3 coding DNA: TGTGCCAGCAGCAAAAGCGGGGCTTCTGGGGCCAACGTCCTGACTTTC. This sequence joins TRBV7-6 and TRBJ2-6, with 7 bases identical to TRBD2. The V segment lost 5 bases and the J segment 1 base; nucleotides outside the gene matches: 5. In germline, CDR1 is SGHVS, CDR2 FNYEAQ. The CDR3 covers 16 residues.

A few counts support this clonotype. The rearrangement links TRBV7-6 to TRBJ1-1; 8 bases map to TRBD1. This CDR3 has 15 residues. Germline V gene data show CDR1 as SGHVS and CDR2 as FNYEAQ. Unmatched junction bases numbered 6, after V lost 5 bases and J lost 1 base. CDR3 loop: CASSALGTGNTEAFF. CDR3 coding DNA: TGTGCCAGCAGCGCCCTCGGGACAGGGAACACTGAAGCTTTCTTT. Full variable domain (remainder filled in from reference TRBV7-6 and TRBJ1-1): GAGVSQSPRYKVTKRGQDVALRCDPISGHVSLYWYRQALGQGPEFLTYFNYEAQQDKSGLPNDRFSAERPEGSISTLTIQRTEQRDSAMYRCASSALGTGNTEAFFGQGTRLTVV.

V is TRBV29-1 and J is TRBJ1-1; D remains ambiguous. Between the trimmed V and J ends, which lost 6 bases and 5 bases, there was a span of 10 bases. CDR1 SQVTM and CDR2 ANQGSEA come from the germline V gene. There are 11 residues in the CDR3. The CDR3 spells CSVQEMTEAFF. The DNA of the CDR3 is TGCAGCGTCCAGGAGATGACTGAAGCTTTCTTT.

In this sample, this clonotype turned up many times. The genes are TRBV20-1 and TRBJ1-5; D not resolved. Trimming stripped 0 bases from V and 14 bases from J, with 20 bases between. The CDR3 totals 14 residues. Germline-derived CDR1 and CDR2 are DFQATT and SNEGSKA (reference sequence). The CDR3 DNA follows: TGCAGTGCTAGAGATAGGAAACTGGGGAGATGGGAGCATTTT. Amino acid sequence: CSARDRKLGRWEHF.

This chain joins TRBV20-1 and TRBJ1-4, with D uncertain. The CDR3 is 12 amino acids. Trimming took 3 bases from V and 8 from J, leaving 10 bases between them. The germline V gene encodes CDR1 DFQATT and CDR2 SNEGSKA (reference sequence). Here the CDR3 reads CSASGQPEKLFF. DNA for the CDR3: TGCAGTGCTAGCGGGCAGCCGGAAAAACTGTTTTTT.

The chain has TRBV28 and TRBJ2-2, with D tentatively TRBD1 (6 bases). V was trimmed by 2 bases and J by 4 bases, leaving 14 bases between them. The CDR3 loop spans 16 amino acids. CDR1 is MDHEN, CDR2 SYDVKM, per germline. CDR3: CASSLGAGDPTGELFF. DNA for the CDR3: TGTGCCAGCAGTTTAGGGGCAGGGGACCCCACCGGGGAGCTGTTTTTT.

This clonotype has a handful of counts. This rearrangement joins TRBV25-1 to TRBJ2-1, with D maybe TRBD2 (5 bases). Germline V gene lookup returns CDR1 MGHDK and CDR2 SYGVNS. V was cut by 2 bases and J by 10 bases, with 15 bases left in between. This CDR3 has 14 amino acids. CDR3 region: CASSEPGWKVEQFF. In DNA form, the CDR3 reads TGTGCCAGCAGTGAACCGGGATGGAAGGTAGAGCAGTTCTTC.

This clonotype was seen only a few times. The V call is TRBV10-3, the J call TRBJ1-2; 8 nucleotides line up with TRBD1. CDR1 and CDR2 from the germline V gene are ENHRY and SYGVKD. The CDR3 covers 15 residues. The ends lost 2 bases at V and 7 bases at J; junction bases unmatched: 9. The CDR3 is CAISEEGGQGIGYTF. CDR3 coding DNA: TGTGCCATCAGTGAGGAGGGCGGACAGGGAATTGGCTACACCTTC.

The rearrangement joins TRBV7-9 to TRBJ1-2; D unclear. CDR3 length equals 16 residues. The ends were cut back, 1 base at V and 0 bases at J, with 12 bases in the middle. Germline-derived CDR1 and CDR2 are SEHNR and FQNEAQ (reference sequence). CDR3 residues: CASSLVSAEANYGYTF. CDR3 coding DNA: TGTGCCAGCAGCTTAGTATCGGCCGAGGCTAACTATGGCTACACCTTC.

The table lists this clonotype with a few counts. The V and J genes are TRBV5-6 and TRBJ2-1; D gene ambiguous. The CDR3 extends over 13 amino acids. Germline V CDR1 and CDR2: SGHDT, YYEEEE. Trimming took off 4 bases at V and 7 bases at J, with 12 bases between the two ends. The DNA of the CDR3 is TGTGCCAGCAGCCGACTGACATATAATGAGCAGTTCTTC. Amino acids: CASSRLTYNEQFF.

This clonotype was found a few times. This chain joins TRBV6-1 and TRBJ2-5; the D call may be TRBD1 or TRBD2 (5 bases each). The V gene lost 2 bases and the J gene lost 5 bases, with 12 bases spanning the gap. Germline CDR1 is MNHNS and CDR2 is SASEGT. The CDR3 is 14 amino acids. The CDR3, as DNA: TGTGCCAGCAGTGAACAGGGTAGAGGGGAGACCCAGTACTTC. Its protein is CASSEQGRGETQYF.

This chain links TRBV12-3 or TRBV12-4 with TRBJ1-1; D remains unclear. Trimming pared 3 bases from V and 7 bases from J, leaving 12 bases between. This CDR3 spans 13 amino acids. CDR3 protein: CASSFGEIYEAFF. The CDR3 DNA sequence: TGTGCCAGCAGTTTTGGAGAGATTTATGAAGCTTTCTTT.

This chain uses TRBV12-3 or TRBV12-4 with TRBJ2-1, with TRBD1 identical over 10 bases. The length of the CDR3 is 15 residues. V lost 6 bases, J lost 4 bases, and 6 bases stayed unmatched. The CDR3 coding sequence is TGTGCCAGCAGGTCAGGGGACAGGGGTTACAATGAGCAGTTCTTC. This sequence encodes CASRSGDRGYNEQFF.

For this clonotype: One end of the junction does not line up with germline, which may come from a read error. The chain carries TRBV9 and TRBJ2-7; 7 nucleotides agree with TRBD1. The length of the CDR3 is 16 residues. Germline V gene lookup returns CDR1 SGDLS and CDR2 YYNGEE. The CDR3 DNA sequence: TGTGCCAGCAGCGTAGGACAGGGTCGTTTCGTCTACGTGCAGTACTTC. This gives the protein CASSVGQGRFVYVQYF.

Worth noting for this clonotype: A much larger clone sits a single nucleotide away, making a read error possible. CDR3 sequence reads: CASAGDYTDTQYF. The CDR3 DNA is TGCGCCAGCGCGGGGGACTACACAGATACGCAGTATTTT. This sequence joins TRBV10-2 and TRBJ2-3; 7 bases are a match to TRBD2. Germline trimming cut 8 bases from V and 2 bases from J; bases unmatched to any gene: 4. CDR3 length: 13 residues. Germline CDR1 reads WSHSY; CDR2 reads SAAADI.

V gene TRBV24-1 combines with J gene TRBJ2-1; D gene unclear. Between the trimmed V and J ends, which lost 3 bases and 3 bases, there was a span of 11 bases. The CDR3 has 15 amino acids. Germline V gene sequence: CDR1 KGHDR, CDR2 SFDVKD. CDR3 in DNA: TGTGCCACCAGTGATCCACAGAGCTTCTACAATGAGCAGTTCTTC. Translating gives CATSDPQSFYNEQFF.

This clonotype appeared many times. The chain uses TRBV12-3 or TRBV12-4 and TRBJ2-5; 12 bases fit TRBD2. The CDR3 length is 16 residues. Losses at the gene ends were 6 bases for V and 10 bases for J; bases not matched to a gene: 15. The CDR3 here is CASSHTSGRSRGDQYF. DNA of the CDR3: TGTGCCAGCAGCCATACTAGCGGGAGGTCCCGGGGCGACCAGTACTTC.